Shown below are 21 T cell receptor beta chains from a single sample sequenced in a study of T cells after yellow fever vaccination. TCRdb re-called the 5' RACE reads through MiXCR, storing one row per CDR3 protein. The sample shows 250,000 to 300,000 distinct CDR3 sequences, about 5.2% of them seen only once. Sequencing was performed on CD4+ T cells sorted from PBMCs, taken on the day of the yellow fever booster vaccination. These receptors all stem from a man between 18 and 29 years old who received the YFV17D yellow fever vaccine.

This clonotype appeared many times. CDR3 protein: CASSSSDRSAAGELFF. DNA of the CDR3: TGTGCCAGCAGTTCTTCAGACAGGTCCGCCGCCGGGGAGCTGTTTTTT. This chain connects TRBV12-3 or TRBV12-4 to TRBJ2-2, with D perhaps TRBD1 (6 bases). This CDR3 contains 16 residues. Trimming stripped 4 bases from V and 6 bases from J, with 18 bases between.

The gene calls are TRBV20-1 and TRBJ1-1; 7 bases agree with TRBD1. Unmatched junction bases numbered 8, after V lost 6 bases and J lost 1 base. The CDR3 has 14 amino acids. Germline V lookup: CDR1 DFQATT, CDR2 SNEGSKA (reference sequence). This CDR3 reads CSARRGTENTEAFF. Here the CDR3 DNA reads TGCAGTGCGAGACGCGGGACAGAGAACACTGAAGCTTTCTTT.

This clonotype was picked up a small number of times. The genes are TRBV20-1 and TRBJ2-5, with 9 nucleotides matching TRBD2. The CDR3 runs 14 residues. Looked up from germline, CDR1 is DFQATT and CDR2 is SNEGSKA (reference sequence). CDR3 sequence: CGLGAGGLQETQYF. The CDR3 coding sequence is TGCGGCCTCGGGGCGGGGGGGCTCCAAGAGACCCAGTACTTC.

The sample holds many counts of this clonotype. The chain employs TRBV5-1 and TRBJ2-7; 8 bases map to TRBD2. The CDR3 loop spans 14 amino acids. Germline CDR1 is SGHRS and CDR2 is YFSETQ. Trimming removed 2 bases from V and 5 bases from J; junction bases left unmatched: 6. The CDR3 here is CASSFAGGGDEQYF. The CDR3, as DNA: TGCGCCAGCAGCTTCGCGGGGGGAGGAGACGAGCAGTACTTC.

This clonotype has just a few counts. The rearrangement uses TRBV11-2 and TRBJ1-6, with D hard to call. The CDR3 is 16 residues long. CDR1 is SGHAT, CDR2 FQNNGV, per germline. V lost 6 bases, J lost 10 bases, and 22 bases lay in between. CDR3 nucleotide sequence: TGTGCCAGCAGGCCGGGGTGGAGGACTCTTGCGTCACCCCTCCACTTT. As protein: CASRPGWRTLASPLHF.

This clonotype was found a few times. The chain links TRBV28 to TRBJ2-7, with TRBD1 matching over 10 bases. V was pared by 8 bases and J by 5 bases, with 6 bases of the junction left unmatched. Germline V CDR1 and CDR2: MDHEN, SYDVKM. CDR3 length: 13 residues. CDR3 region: CASEGQGNHEQYF. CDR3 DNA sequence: TGTGCCAGCGAGGGACAGGGGAATCACGAGCAGTACTTC.

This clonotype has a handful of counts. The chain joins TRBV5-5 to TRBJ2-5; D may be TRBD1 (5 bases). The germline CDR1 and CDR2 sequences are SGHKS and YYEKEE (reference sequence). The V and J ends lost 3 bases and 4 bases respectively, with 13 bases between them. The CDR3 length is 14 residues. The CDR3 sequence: CASSSPQGGETQYF. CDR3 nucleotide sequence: TGTGCCAGCAGCTCGCCCCAGGGTGGAGAGACCCAGTACTTC.

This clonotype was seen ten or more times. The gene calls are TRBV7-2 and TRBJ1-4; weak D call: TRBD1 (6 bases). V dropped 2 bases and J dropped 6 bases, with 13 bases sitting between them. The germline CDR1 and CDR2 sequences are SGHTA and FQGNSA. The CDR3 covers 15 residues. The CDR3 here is CASSLMGGAHEKLFF. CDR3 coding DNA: TGTGCCAGCAGCTTAATGGGGGGGGCCCATGAAAAACTGTTTTTT.

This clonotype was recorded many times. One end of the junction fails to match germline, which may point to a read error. The CDR3 region is CASRFWGRLQETQYF. CDR3 in DNA: TGTGCCAGCCGCTTCTGGGGGCGACTCCAAGAGACCCAGTACTTC. V usage is TRBV11-2 and J usage is TRBJ2-5; D might be TRBD1 (6 bases). Germline loops: CDR1 SGHAT, CDR2 FQNNGV. The CDR3 is made up of 15 amino acids.

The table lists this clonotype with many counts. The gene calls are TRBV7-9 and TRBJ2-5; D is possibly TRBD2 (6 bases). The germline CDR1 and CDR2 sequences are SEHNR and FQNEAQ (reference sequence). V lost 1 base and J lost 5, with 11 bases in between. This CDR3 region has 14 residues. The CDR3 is CASSLGGVPETQYF. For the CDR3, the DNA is TGTGCCAGCAGCTTAGGGGGGGTACCGGAGACCCAGTACTTC.

CDR3 residues: CASSSVAGPNTGELFF. CDR3 bases: TGTGCCAGCAGCTCTGTGGCGGGGCCGAACACCGGGGAGCTGTTTTTT. The chain joins TRBV7-9 to TRBJ2-2; TRBD2 might be the D (6 bases). CDR1 and CDR2 (germline): SEHNR, FQNEAQ (reference sequence). Trimming left V 4 bases short and J 0 bases short, with 12 bases between. The CDR3 loop spans 16 amino acids.

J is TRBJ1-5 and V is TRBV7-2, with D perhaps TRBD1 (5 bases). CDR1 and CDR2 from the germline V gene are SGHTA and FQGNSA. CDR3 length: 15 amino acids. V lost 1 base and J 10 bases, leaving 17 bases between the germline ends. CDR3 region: CASSLVAGSRVPQHF. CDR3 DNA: TGTGCCAGCAGCTTAGTCGCGGGCTCCAGGGTACCCCAGCATTTT.

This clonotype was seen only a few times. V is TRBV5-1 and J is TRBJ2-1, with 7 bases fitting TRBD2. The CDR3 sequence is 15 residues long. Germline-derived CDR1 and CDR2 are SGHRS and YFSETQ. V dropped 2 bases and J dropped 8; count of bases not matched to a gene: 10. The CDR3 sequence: CASSLRLGGKDEQFF. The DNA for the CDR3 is TGCGCCAGCAGCTTAAGGTTGGGGGGGAAGGATGAGCAGTTCTTC.

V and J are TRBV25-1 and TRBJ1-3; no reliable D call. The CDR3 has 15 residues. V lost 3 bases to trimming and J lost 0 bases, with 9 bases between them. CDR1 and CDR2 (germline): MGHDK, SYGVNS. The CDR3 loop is CASSDPRSSGNTIYF. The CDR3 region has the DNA TGTGCCAGCAGTGACCCCAGAAGCTCTGGAAACACCATATATTTT.

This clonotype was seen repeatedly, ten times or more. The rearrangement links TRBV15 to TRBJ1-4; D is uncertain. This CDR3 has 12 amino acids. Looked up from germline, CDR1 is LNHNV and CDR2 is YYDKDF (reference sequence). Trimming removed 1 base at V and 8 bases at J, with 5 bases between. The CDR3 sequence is CATSRVAEKLFF. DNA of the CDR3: TGTGCCACCAGCAGAGTCGCGGAAAAACTGTTTTTT.

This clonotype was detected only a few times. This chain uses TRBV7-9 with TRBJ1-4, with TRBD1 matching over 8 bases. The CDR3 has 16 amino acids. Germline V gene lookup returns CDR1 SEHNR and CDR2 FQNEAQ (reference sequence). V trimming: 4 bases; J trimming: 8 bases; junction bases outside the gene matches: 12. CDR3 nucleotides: TGTGCCAGCAGCTCCCGGGGCGGGACAGGAATCGAAAAACTGTTTTTT. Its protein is CASSSRGGTGIEKLFF. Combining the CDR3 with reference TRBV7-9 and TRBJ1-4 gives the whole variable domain DTGVSQNPRHKITKRGQNVTFRCDPISEHNRLYWYRQTLGQGPEFLTYFQNEAQLEKSRLLSDRFSAERPKGSFSTLEIQRTEQGDSAMYLCASSSRGGTGIEKLFFGSGTQLSVL.

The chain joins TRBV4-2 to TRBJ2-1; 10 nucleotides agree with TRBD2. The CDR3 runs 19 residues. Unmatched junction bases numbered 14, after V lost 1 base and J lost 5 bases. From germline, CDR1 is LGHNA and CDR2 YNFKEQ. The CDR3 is CASSQAVAGGLGADNEQFF. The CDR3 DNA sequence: TGTGCCAGCAGCCAAGCGGTAGCGGGGGGTCTGGGAGCGGACAATGAGCAGTTCTTC.

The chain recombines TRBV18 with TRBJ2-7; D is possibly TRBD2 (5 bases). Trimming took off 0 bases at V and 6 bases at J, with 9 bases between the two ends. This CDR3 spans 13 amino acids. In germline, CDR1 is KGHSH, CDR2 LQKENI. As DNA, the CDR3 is TGTGCCAGCTCACCACCGAACGAGGGCGAGCAGTACTTC. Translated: CASSPPNEGEQYF.

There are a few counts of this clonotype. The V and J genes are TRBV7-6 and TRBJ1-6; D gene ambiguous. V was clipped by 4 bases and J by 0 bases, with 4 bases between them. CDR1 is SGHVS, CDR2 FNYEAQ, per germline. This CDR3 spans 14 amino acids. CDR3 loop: CASSSRSYNSPLHF. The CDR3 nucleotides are TGTGCCAGCAGCTCCCGCTCCTATAATTCACCCCTCCACTTT.

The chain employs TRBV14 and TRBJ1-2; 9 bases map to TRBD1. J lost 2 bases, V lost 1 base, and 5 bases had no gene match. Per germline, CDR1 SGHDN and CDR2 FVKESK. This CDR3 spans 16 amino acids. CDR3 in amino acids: CASSQVPTGGNYGYTF. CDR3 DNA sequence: TGTGCCAGCAGCCAAGTCCCGACAGGGGGGAACTATGGCTACACCTTC.

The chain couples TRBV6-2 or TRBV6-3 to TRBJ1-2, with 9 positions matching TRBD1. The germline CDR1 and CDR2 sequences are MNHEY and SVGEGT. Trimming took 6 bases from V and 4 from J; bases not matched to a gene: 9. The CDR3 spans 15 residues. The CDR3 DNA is TGTGCCAGCAGCCGCCTACGACAGGGGGTCTATGGCTACACCTTC. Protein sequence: CASSRLRQGVYGYTF.